The clone carrying this T cell receptor beta chain appeared once. RNA was extracted and reverse transcribed into cDNA as the sequencing template. The repertoire was sequenced with immunoSEQ multiplex PCR; TCRdb's copy has only in-frame clones and lacks some. The repertoire holds over 150,000 clones, around 56% seen once, with about 0.69% in the top ten. This sample was included in a study of CD8+ T cells in alopecia areata. The treatment denotes: oral pan-JAK inhibitor, 5-10 mg twice daily. The researchers isolated CD4+ and CD8+ T cells from PBMCs by sorting. Germline lookup yields CDR1 SGDLS and CDR2 YYNGEE. With 2 bases removed from V and 6 bases from J, the gap between germline ends came to 12 bases. The CDR3 is 13 residues long.

Here the sequenced sample was CD4+ T cells sorted from blood, taken at week 4, from a patient treated with tofacitinib. The genes are TRBV9 and TRBJ2-7; TRBD1 might be the D (6 bases). The clonotype originates from a human donor with alopecia areata. The CDR3 here is CASSVRTVSEQYF. For the CDR3, the DNA is TGTGCCAGCAGCGTTAGGACAGTGAGCGAGCAGTACTTC. Combining the CDR3 with reference TRBV9 and TRBJ2-7 gives the whole variable domain DSGVTQTPKHLITATGQRVTLRCSPRSGDLSVYWYQQSLDQGLQFLIQYYNGEERAKGNILERFSAQQFPDLHSELNLSSLELGDSALYFCASSVRTVSEQYFGPGTRLTVT.